Presented here are 15 T cell receptor beta chains from one specimen sequenced in a study of cytomegalovirus exposure and HLA in healthy donors (TCRdb year 2017). Receptors were amplified or captured by the immunoSEQ multiplex PCR assay. Entries here come from immuneACCESS through TCRdb and include only in-frame sequences with V and J called. Some clones fail to appear in such tables; in the studies checked, an unresolved V gene covers under half of the shortfall, and the cause of the remainder is unknown. For this sample the table gives around 70,000 clones, of which 94% were detected only once. In total, the top ten clones hold 1.5% to 1.7% of the sample. The specimen was PBMCs. These receptors were obtained from a man aged 18-30 years in good health and CMV-seropositive.

The chain couples TRBV6-5 to TRBJ1-4; TRBD1 matches at 8 bases. With 5 bases clipped from V and 8 bases from J, the junction kept 7 bases outside the gene matches. This CDR3 has 14 amino acids. Germline lookup yields CDR1 MNHEY and CDR2 SVGAGI. CDR3 residues: CASSPSRDREKLFF. The CDR3 DNA is TGTGCCAGCAGTCCCTCCCGGGACAGGGAAAAACTGTTTTTT.

The chain combines TRBV6-4 with TRBJ2-1; D unresolved. Trimming stripped 2 bases from V and 5 bases from J, with 10 bases between. In germline, CDR1 is MRHNA, CDR2 SNTAGT. CDR3 length: 14 residues. The DNA for the CDR3 is TGTGCCAGCAGTGACGATTCTACCCACAATGAGCAGTTCTTC. It yields the protein CASSDDSTHNEQFF.

The rearrangement joins TRBV7-3 to TRBJ1-5; D not resolved. CDR1 and CDR2 (germline): SGHTA, FQGTGA. V lost 2 bases and J 9 bases, leaving 11 bases between the germline ends. The CDR3 is 13 amino acids. The CDR3 nucleotides read TGTGCCAGCAGCTTATTTGATCGGGGGCCCCAGCATTTT. As protein: CASSLFDRGPQHF.

The chain is built from TRBV19 and TRBJ2-3, with 9 positions matching TRBD1. Trimming cost V 7 bases and J 5 bases; bases outside gene matches: 4. CDR1 is LNHDA and CDR2 is SQIVND in the germline V gene (reference sequence). The CDR3 runs 13 residues. CDR3 in amino acids: CASTPTGGDTQYF. CDR3 DNA: TGTGCCAGTACCCCGACAGGGGGAGATACGCAGTATTTT. Filled out from reference TRBV19 and TRBJ2-3, the complete variable domain reads DGGITQSPKYLFRKEGQNVTLSCEQNLNHDAMYWYRQDPGQGLRLIYYSQIVNDFQKGDIAEGYSVSREKKESFPLTVTSAQKNPTAFYLCASTPTGGDTQYFGPGTRLTVL.

The chain has TRBV28 and TRBJ2-1, with 7 bases that match TRBD1. Trimming at V came to 7 bases and at J to 5 bases, leaving 11 bases not matched to a gene. This CDR3 is 15 amino acids long. The V gene's germline CDR1 is MDHEN and CDR2 SYDVKM. CDR3 loop: CASKTTGEPNNEQFF. In nucleotides, the CDR3 is TGTGCCAGCAAAACAACAGGGGAGCCCAACAATGAGCAGTTCTTC. The full variable domain, completed using reference TRBV28 and TRBJ2-1, is DVKVTQSSRYLVKRTGEKVFLECVQDMDHENMFWYRQDPGLGLRLIYFSYDVKMKEKGDIPEGYSVSREKKERFSLILESASTNQTSMYLCASKTTGEPNNEQFFGPGTRLTVL.

V is TRBV10-3 and J is TRBJ2-3; D may be TRBD1 (6 bases). CDR3 length equals 14 residues. Germline loops: CDR1 ENHRY, CDR2 SYGVKD. V shed 5 bases and J shed 2 bases, with 11 bases lying between them. DNA of the CDR3: TGTGCCATCAGTTTACAGGGATTCACAGATACGCAGTATTTT. Translated, it gives CAISLQGFTDTQYF.

This chain links TRBV28 with TRBJ1-4; D is uncertain. CDR1 is MDHEN and CDR2 is SYDVKM in the germline V gene. The CDR3 runs 12 residues. Trimming removed 5 bases at V and 7 bases at J, with 8 bases between. DNA for the CDR3: TGTGCCAGCAGTGGCCCAAGTGAAAAACTGTTTTTT. This gives the protein CASSGPSEKLFF.

The chain combines TRBV5-1 with TRBJ2-3; 9 positions match TRBD2. Germline CDR1 is SGHRS and CDR2 is YFSETQ. Losses at the gene ends were 5 bases for V and 3 bases for J; bases not matched to a gene: 4. This CDR3 spans 14 amino acids. DNA for the CDR3: TGCGCCAGCAGGCGGGAGGGGAGTACAGATACGCAGTATTTT. It translates to CASRREGSTDTQYF.

The gene calls are TRBV7-3 and TRBJ2-2, with TRBD2 matching over 7 bases. Per the germline V gene, CDR1 is SGHTA and CDR2 is FQGTGA. V shed 2 bases and J 3 bases; nucleotides not matched to a gene: 6. This CDR3 contains 16 residues. CDR3 loop: CASSLGYAGDTGELFF. CDR3 sequence (DNA): TGTGCCAGCAGCTTAGGGTACGCGGGAGACACCGGGGAGCTGTTTTTT. Full variable domain (outside the CDR3, taken from reference TRBV7-3 and TRBJ2-2): GAGVSQTPSNKVTEKGKYVELRCDPISGHTALYWYRQSLGQGPEFLIYFQGTGAADDSGLPNDRFFAVRPEGSVSTLKIQRTERGDSAVYLCASSLGYAGDTGELFFGEGSRLTVL.

The chain couples TRBV30 to TRBJ1-5, with TRBD1 as a possible D gene (5 bases). Between the trimmed V and J ends, which lost 0 bases and 1 base, there was a span of 13 bases. This CDR3 spans 16 amino acids. CDR1 is GTSNPN, CDR2 SVGIG, per germline (reference sequence). CDR3 nucleotide sequence: TGTGCCTGGAGTGTACCAGACGGACAAAGCAATCAGCCCCAGCATTTT. Protein sequence: CAWSVPDGQSNQPQHF.

V is TRBV27 and J is TRBJ2-7; 12 positions match TRBD1. The CDR3 consists of 18 residues. CDR1 MNHEY and CDR2 SMNVEV come from the germline V gene (reference sequence). V dropped 7 bases and J dropped 5; count of bases not matched to a gene: 18. The CDR3 DNA is TGTGCCAGCAAGCCCATTCCGGGACAGGGGGCTCCTGGGGACGAGCAGTACTTC. This translates into CASKPIPGQGAPGDEQYF.

This chain links TRBV21-1 with TRBJ1-5; the D call in the table, TRBD1, was not verified against the DNA. TRBV21-1 is noted as a pseudogene. The CDR3 is 15 residues long. CDR3 nucleotides: TGTGCCAGCAGCAAGGATGACAGGTGCAATCAGCCCCAGCATTTT. Its translation is CASSKDDRCNQPQHF.

On this clone: Other DNA variants within this sample encode the same CDR3. The chain uses TRBV28 and TRBJ2-5; D gene unclear. Germline V CDR1 and CDR2: MDHEN, SYDVKM. Trimming left V 7 bases short and J 1 base short, with 10 bases between. The CDR3 is 13 residues long. CDR3 in DNA: TGTGCCAGCACTCCTTCAGGCCAAGAGACCCAGTACTTC. This translates into CASTPSGQETQYF.

As regards this clone: Mismatch with germline at one junction end may stem from a read error. The V gene is TRBV5-6, the J gene TRBJ2-5; 9 bases line up with TRBD2. The CDR3 is 14 amino acids. Germline V CDR1 and CDR2: SGHDT, YYEEEE. This chain's CDR3 is CASSLAGVAGAMDF. The CDR3, as DNA: TGTGCCAGCAGCTTGGCCGGGGTAGCGGGAGCCATGGACTTC.

V usage is TRBV5-1 and J usage is TRBJ2-7; D is undetermined. The V and J ends lost 0 bases and 3 bases respectively, with 13 bases between them. This CDR3 is built from 15 residues. Germline V gene sequence: CDR1 SGHRS, CDR2 YFSETQ. The DNA for the CDR3 is TGCGCCAGCAGCTTGGAGGATTGGGCGAACTACGAGCAGTACTTC. Translation gives CASSLEDWANYEQYF.